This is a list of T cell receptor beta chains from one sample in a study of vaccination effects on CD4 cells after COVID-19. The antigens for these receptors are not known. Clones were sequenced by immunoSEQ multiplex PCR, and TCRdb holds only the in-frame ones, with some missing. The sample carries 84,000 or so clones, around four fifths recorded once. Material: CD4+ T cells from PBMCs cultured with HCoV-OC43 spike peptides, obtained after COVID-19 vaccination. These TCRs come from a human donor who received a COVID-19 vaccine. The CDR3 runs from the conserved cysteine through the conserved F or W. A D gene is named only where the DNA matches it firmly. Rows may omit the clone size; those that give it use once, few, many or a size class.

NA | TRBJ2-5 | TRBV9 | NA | TGTGCCAGCAGCCGCCGGGGGGCAGGGGGTTGGGAGACCCAGTACTTC | CASSRRGAGGWETQYF
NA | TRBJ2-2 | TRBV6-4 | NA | TGTGCCAGCAGTGAAGACTTTCGCACCGGGGAGCTGTTTTTT | CASSEDFRTGELFF
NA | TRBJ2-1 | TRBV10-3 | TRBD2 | TGTGCCATCAGTGTGGATAAAGCGGGGGGGCAATACAATGAGCAGTTCTTC | CAISVDKAGGQYNEQFF
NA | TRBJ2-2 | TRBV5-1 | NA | TGCGCCAGCAGCTCCACTGGACCGAACACCGGGGAGCTGTTTTTT | CASSSTGPNTGELFF
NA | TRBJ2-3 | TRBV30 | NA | TGTGCCTGGAGTGTACACCCAGATACGCAGTATTTT | CAWSVHPDTQYF
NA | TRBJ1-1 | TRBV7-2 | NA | TGTGCCAGCAGGTTTGCAGGGTCCACTGAAGCTTTCTTT | CASRFAGSTEAFF
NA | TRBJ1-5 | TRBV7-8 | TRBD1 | TGTGCCAGCAGTCGGAGGACAGGGGATCAGCCCCAGCATTTT | CASSRRTGDQPQHF
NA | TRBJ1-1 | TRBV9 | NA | TGTGCCAGCAGCGCCCAAGTAGGGGGGACTGAAGCTTTCTTT | CASSAQVGGTEAFF
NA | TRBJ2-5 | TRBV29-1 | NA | TGCAGCGTGAGACAGCAAGAGACCCAGTACTTC | CSVRQQETQYF
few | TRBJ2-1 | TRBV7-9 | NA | TGTGCCAGCAGCTTAGCGCCAGGATATGAGCAGTTCTTC | CASSLAPGYEQFF
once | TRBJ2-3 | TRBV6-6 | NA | TGTGCCAGCAGTCCCCTGATCGGACTTGGGGGCACAGATACGCAGTATTTT | CASSPLIGLGGTDTQYF
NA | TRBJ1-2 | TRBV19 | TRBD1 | TGTGCCAGTAGTATAGATAGAAGCGGACAGGGAAACTATGGCTACACCTTC | CASSIDRSGQGNYGYTF
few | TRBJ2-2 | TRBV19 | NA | TGTGCCAGTAGTATAAGAGGTAACACCGGGGAGCTGTTTTTT | CASSIRGNTGELFF
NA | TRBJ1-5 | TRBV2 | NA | TGTGCCAGCAGCCCTCCTCCTAGCAATCAGCCCCAGCATTTT | CASSPPPSNQPQHF
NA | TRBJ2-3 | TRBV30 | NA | TGTGCCTGGAGTTCGGGGGCAGATACGCAGTATTTT | CAWSSGADTQYF
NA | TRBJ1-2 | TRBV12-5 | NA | TGTGCTAGTGGTTCTAACCTGTTGAAGCACCGGGGTGGCTACACCTTC | CASGSNLLKHRGGYTF
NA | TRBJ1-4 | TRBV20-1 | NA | TGCAGTGCTAGTCCCGGGACAATGGACGGAAAACTGTTTTTT | CSASPGTMDGKLFF
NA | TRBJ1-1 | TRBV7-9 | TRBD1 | TGTGCCAGCACCACGGGGGACAGGACTAACACTGAAGCTTTCTTT | CASTTGDRTNTEAFF
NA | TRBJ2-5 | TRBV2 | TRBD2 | TGTGCCAGCCGCAGCCGCCTAGCGGGGGAGGAGACCCAGTACTTC | CASRSRLAGEETQYF
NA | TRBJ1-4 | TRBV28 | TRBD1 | TGTGCCAGCAGCTTCCTAATGCGGGACAGTATTTTT | CASSFLMRDSIF
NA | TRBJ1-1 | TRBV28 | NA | TGTGCCAGCAGTTCACAGGTACCTGAAGCTTTCTTT | CASSSQVPEAFF
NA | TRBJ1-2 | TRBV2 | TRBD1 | TGTGCCAGCACCGCGACAGGGCTGTCTAACTATGGCTACACCTTC | CASTATGLSNYGYTF
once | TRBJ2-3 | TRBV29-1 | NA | TGCAGCGTTGAAGGGAGTTCGATAGATACGCAGTATTTT | CSVEGSSIDTQYF
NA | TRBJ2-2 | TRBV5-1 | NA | TGCGCCAGCAGCTTGAACCGGGCGACTAACACCGGGGAGCTGTTTTTT | CASSLNRATNTGELFF
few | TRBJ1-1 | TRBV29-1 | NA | TGCAGCGTTGCTCCCAGGGCAGTTTTGAACACTGAAGCTTTCTTT | CSVAPRAVLNTEAFF
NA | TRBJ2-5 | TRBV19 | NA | TGTGCCAGTAGTCCGCGAGTCTCCAGACTCGAAGAGACCCAGTACTTC | CASSPRVSRLEETQYF
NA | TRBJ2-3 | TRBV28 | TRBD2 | TGTGCCAGCAGTTTTCCGGGTGCGGGGGGGCCAACAGATACGCAGTATTTT | CASSFPGAGGPTDTQYF
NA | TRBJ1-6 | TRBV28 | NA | TGTGCCAGCAGGTATCTCGACCGAGATAATTCACCCCTCCACTTT | CASRYLDRDNSPLHF
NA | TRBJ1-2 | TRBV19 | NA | TGTGCCAGTAGTCCCCCAGGGGCCCTTCGCTATGGCTACACCTTC | CASSPPGALRYGYTF
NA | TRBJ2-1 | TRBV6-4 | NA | TGTGCCAGCAGTGAAGGTGGGGGGTACAATGAGCAGTTCTTC | CASSEGGGYNEQFF
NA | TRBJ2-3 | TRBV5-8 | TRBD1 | TGTGCCAGCCCTGCCAGACCGGGACAGCGCACAGATACGCAGTATTTT | CASPARPGQRTDTQYF
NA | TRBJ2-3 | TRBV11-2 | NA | TGTGCCAGCAGCTTGGGGCAGTATACGCAGTATTTT | CASSLGQYTQYF
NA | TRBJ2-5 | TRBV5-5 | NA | TGTGCCAGCAGCTTGGGGCTCCCCCTACCCACCCAGTACTTC | CASSLGLPLPTQYF
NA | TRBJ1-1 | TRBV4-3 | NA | TGCGCCAGCAGCCAAGATGGGGGGGGGAAGGCTTTCTTT | CASSQDGGGKAFF
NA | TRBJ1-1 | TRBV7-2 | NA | TGTGCCAGCAGCTTAGCCGGGCCCGGTGAAGCTTTCTTT | CASSLAGPGEAFF
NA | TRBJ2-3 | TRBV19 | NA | TGTGCCAGTAGTACGCGGTTCTTGGGCTCAGAAGATACGCAGTATTTT | CASSTRFLGSEDTQYF
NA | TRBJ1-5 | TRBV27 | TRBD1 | TGTGCCAGCGGGGGACAGGGGAGCAATCAGCCCCAGCATTTT | CASGGQGSNQPQHF
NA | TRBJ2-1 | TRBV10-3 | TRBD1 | TGTGCCACCGCGACAGGGGGCTATGAGCAGTTCTTC | CATATGGYEQFF
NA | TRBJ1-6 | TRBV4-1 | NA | TGCGCCAGCAGCCAGCCCCTGGGGGTCCCAAATTCACCCCTCCACTTT | CASSQPLGVPNSPLHF
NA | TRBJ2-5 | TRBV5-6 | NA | TGTGCCAGCAGCTTGATCGGGGAAGTGGGAGAGACCCAGTACTTC | CASSLIGEVGETQYF
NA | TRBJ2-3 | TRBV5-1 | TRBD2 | TGCGCCAGCAGCTTGGACCCGACTAGCATGAGCACAGATACGCAGTATTTT | CASSLDPTSMSTDTQYF
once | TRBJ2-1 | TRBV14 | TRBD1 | TGTGCCAGCAGCCATTGGACAGGCCGCAATGAGCAGTTCTTC | CASSHWTGRNEQFF
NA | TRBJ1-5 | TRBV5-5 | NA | TGTGCCAGCAGCTTGACCCCGGGGGGGGCCCAGCATTTT | CASSLTPGGAQHF
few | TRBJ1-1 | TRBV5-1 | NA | TGCGCCAGCAGCTTGGCATTGAACACTGAAGCTTTCTTT | CASSLALNTEAFF
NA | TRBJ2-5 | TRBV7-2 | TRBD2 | TGTGCCAGCAGCTTAGGCCTAGCGGGGGGAGAGACCCAGTACTTC | CASSLGLAGGETQYF
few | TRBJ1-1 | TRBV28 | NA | TGTGCCAGCACTCCGAGACAGTCGAACACTGAAGCTTTCTTT | CASTPRQSNTEAFF
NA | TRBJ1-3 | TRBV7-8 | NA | TGTGCCAGCAGCTCCCATGGGGGGGAATTCTCTGGAAACACCATATATTTT | CASSSHGGEFSGNTIYF
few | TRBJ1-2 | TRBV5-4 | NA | TGTGCCAGCAGTTTAGACCAGTTTAACTATGGCTACACCTTC | CASSLDQFNYGYTF
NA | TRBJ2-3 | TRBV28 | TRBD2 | TGTGCCAGCTCCGGGACTAGCGGGGGGCGTACGCAGTATTTT | CASSGTSGGRTQYF
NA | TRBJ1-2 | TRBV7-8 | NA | TGTGCCAGCAGCTTACCGGATAACTATGGCTACACCTTC | CASSLPDNYGYTF
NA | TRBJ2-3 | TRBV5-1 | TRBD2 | TGCGCCAGCAGCTTACCCCTCGGTGCTAGCGGGGGAAACACAGATACGCAGTATTTT | CASSLPLGASGGNTDTQYF
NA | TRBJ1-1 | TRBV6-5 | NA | TGTGCCAGCAGTAGTCGAGCCCTGGGCTCTGAAGCTTTCTTT | CASSSRALGSEAFF
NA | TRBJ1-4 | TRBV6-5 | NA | TGTGCCAGCAGGGGGACGGAAGGCGAAAAACTGTTTTTT | CASRGTEGEKLFF